The clone carrying this T cell receptor (beta chain) appeared a single time. What it binds is unknown. This entry comes from a study of graft-versus-host responses after intestinal transplantation. Sequencing used immunoSEQ multiplex PCR; TCRdb keeps in-frame clones, though not all of them. This table holds some 86,000 clones, just over 90% found once. Germline CDR1 and CDR2: SGDLS and YYNGEE. The V gene lost 4 bases and the J gene lost 4 bases, with 12 bases spanning the gap. The CDR3 contains 14 residues. The receptor was derived from a human donor who received an intestinal transplant. The input for sequencing was unstimulated CD8+ T cells sorted from spleen or lymph node cells, taken before intestinal transplant. The chain links TRBV9 to TRBJ2-4; weak D call: TRBD1 (6 bases). The CDR3 protein is CASSPRTGKNIQYF. The DNA of the CDR3 is TGTGCCAGCAGCCCACGAACAGGGAAAAACATTCAGTACTTC. Variable domain in full (rest from reference TRBV9 and TRBJ2-4): DSGVTQTPKHLITATGQRVTLRCSPRSGDLSVYWYQQSLDQGLQFLIQYYNGEERAKGNILERFSAQQFPDLHSELNLSSLELGDSALYFCASSPRTGKNIQYFGAGTRLSVL.